The 29 T cell receptor beta chains in this list originate from one sample, sequenced in a study of post-analysis software for immune sequencing data. Study observations and caveats: TRBV segments more frequent in patients than in controls numbered a few and included TRBV5-6, TRBV5-1 and TRBV20-1.

For these TCRs, the target antigens are not known. Unique molecular identifiers were present in the TCR beta cDNA libraries. Via MiXCR, TCRdb re-called the PCR reads, giving one row per CDR3 protein. This sample has roughly 800,000 distinct CDR3 sequences; around 45% occur once, and the top ten carry roughly 4.9%. The sequenced sample was blood. The receptors stem from a girl aged 10 to 17 with multiple sclerosis.

This clonotype was counted between two and nine times. This chain joins TRBV5-1 and TRBJ2-1; D is possibly TRBD2 (5 bases). Trimming left V 8 bases short and J 7 bases short, with 25 bases between. CDR1 is SGHRS, CDR2 YFSETQ, per germline. The CDR3 has 16 residues. The CDR3 loop is CASRPRAAPPPNEQFF. The DNA of the CDR3 is TGCGCCAGTAGGCCTAGAGCGGCTCCACCACCTAATGAGCAGTTCTTC.

The chain is built from TRBV12-3 or TRBV12-4 and TRBJ2-7; tentatively, D is TRBD1 (6 bases). V was clipped by 6 bases and J by 5 bases, with 14 bases between them. The CDR3 runs to 13 residues. Here the CDR3 reads CASSLGAANEQYF. The CDR3 region has the DNA TGTGCCAGCAGCCTGGGGGCAGCTAACGAGCAGTACTTC.

The chain links TRBV5-1 to TRBJ2-5; 8 nucleotides agree with TRBD1. The J call is in doubt because the DNA end fits TRBJ2-7 better. Per the germline V gene, CDR1 is SGHRS and CDR2 is YFSETQ. This CDR3 region has 14 residues. The CDR3 loop reads CASSHGQGADEQYF. For the CDR3, the DNA is TGCGCCAGCAGCCATGGACAGGGTGCAGACGAGCAGTACTTC.

The rearrangement uses TRBV20-1 and TRBJ2-3, with TRBD2 matching over 11 bases. Unmatched junction bases numbered 5, after V lost 5 bases and J lost 4 bases. Germline CDR1 DFQATT, CDR2 SNEGSKA (reference sequence). The CDR3 covers 14 residues. CDR3 nucleotide sequence: TGCAGTGCTCCTACTAGCGGGAGCTCAGATACGCAGTATTTT. It specifies CSAPTSGSSDTQYF.

This clonotype was detected only a few times. The DNA for the CDR3 is TGCAGCGTTGAACTAGGACAGGGATCCTACGAGCAGTACTTC. Its protein product is CSVELGQGSYEQYF. The chain uses TRBV29-1 and TRBJ2-7; the match to TRBD1 covers 8 bases. The germline V gene encodes CDR1 SQVTM and CDR2 ANQGSEA. The CDR3 extends over 14 amino acids. J gave up 1 base and V 2 bases, and 4 bases lay outside the gene matches.

J is TRBJ1-1 and V is TRBV7-9; 7 nucleotides match TRBD1. Germline CDR1 reads SEHNR; CDR2 reads FQNEAQ (reference sequence). J was trimmed by 2 bases and V by 2 bases; bases with no gene match: 5. The CDR3 spans 15 residues. The CDR3 DNA sequence: TGTGCCAGCAGCTTACGGGGACAGTTCAACACTGAAGCTTTCTTT. It encodes CASSLRGQFNTEAFF.

The chain has TRBV7-9 and TRBJ2-7; D gene unclear. This CDR3 contains 15 residues. Trimming took 5 bases from V and 6 from J, leaving 20 bases between them. Per the germline V gene, CDR1 is SEHNR and CDR2 is FQNEAQ (reference sequence). The CDR3 DNA reads as TGTGCCAGCAGCCCATACCCCGGAACAGAATCCGAGCAGTACTTC. Residues: CASSPYPGTESEQYF.

The chain recombines TRBV20-1 with TRBJ2-3; weak D call: TRBD2 (5 bases). The CDR3 is made up of 12 amino acids. Germline values: CDR1 DFQATT, CDR2 SNEGSKA (reference sequence). V was clipped by 2 bases and J by 6 bases, with 9 bases between them. The CDR3 loop reads CSARHPGDTQYF. CDR3 DNA sequence: TGCAGTGCTAGACACCCGGGGGATACGCAGTATTTT.

The chain has TRBV20-1 and TRBJ2-5; D tentatively reads TRBD1 or TRBD2 (6 bases each). The CDR3 is 14 residues long. The V and J ends lost 6 bases and 2 bases respectively, with 16 bases between them. CDR1 and CDR2 (germline): DFQATT, SNEGSKA (reference sequence). CDR3 nucleotides: TGCAGTGCGCAGACATCGGGGGCTCAAGAGACCCAGTACTTC. Translated: CSAQTSGAQETQYF.

The genes are TRBV7-9 and TRBJ1-4; D remains unclear. Germline V gives CDR1 SEHNR, CDR2 FQNEAQ (reference sequence). V gave up 0 bases and J gave up 8 bases, with 7 bases separating them. The CDR3 runs 13 residues. The CDR3 sequence is CASSLAFVEKLFF. As DNA, the CDR3 is TGTGCCAGCAGCTTAGCGTTTGTAGAAAAACTGTTTTTT. The full variable domain, rest sourced from reference TRBV7-9 and TRBJ1-4, is DTGVSQNPRHKITKRGQNVTFRCDPISEHNRLYWYRQTLGQGPEFLTYFQNEAQLEKSRLLSDRFSAERPKGSFSTLEIQRTEQGDSAMYLCASSLAFVEKLFFGSGTQLSVL.

This clonotype was counted a few times. CDR3 protein: CATLGGVLETQYF. In DNA, the CDR3 is TGTGCCACCCTAGGAGGAGTTTTAGAGACCCAGTACTTC. This chain connects TRBV6-5 to TRBJ2-5; perhaps TRBD2 as D (5 bases). The CDR3 is made up of 13 amino acids. Germline assignment: CDR1 MNHEY and CDR2 SVGAGI. V was shortened by 10 bases and J by 4 bases, with 16 bases between the two germline ends.

For this clonotype: A much larger clone is a single base away; this may be a read error. CDR3 amino acids: CASSNSEQYF. In DNA form, the CDR3 reads TGTGCCAGCAGCAACTCCGAGCAGTACTTC. J is TRBJ2-5 and V is TRBV21-1. The J call is in doubt because the DNA end fits TRBJ2-7 better. TRBV21-1 is a pseudogene segment. The CDR3 is 10 amino acids.

This clonotype turned up a few times. V is TRBV6-2 or TRBV6-3 and J is TRBJ2-3; 13 nucleotides line up with TRBD2. The CDR3 length is 18 residues. Per germline, CDR1 MNHEY and CDR2 SVGEGT. The ends lost 4 bases at V and 3 bases at J; junction bases unmatched: 10. The CDR3 here is CASSSDRTSGRATDTQYF. In nucleotides, the CDR3 is TGTGCCAGCAGTTCCGACCGGACTAGCGGGAGAGCGACAGATACGCAGTATTTT.

This clonotype has more than one count but fewer than ten. The chain joins TRBV18 to TRBJ2-1; 8 bases align to TRBD2. The CDR3 has 16 amino acids. Losses at the gene ends were 1 base for V and 4 bases for J; bases not matched to a gene: 6. From germline, CDR1 is KGHSH and CDR2 LQKENI. CDR3 residues: CASSPRAGVQYNEQFF. The CDR3, as DNA: TGTGCCAGCTCACCACGAGCGGGAGTCCAATACAATGAGCAGTTCTTC.

This clonotype has a single count. The chain couples TRBV4-2 to TRBJ2-1; TRBD2 matches 10 bases. Germline CDR1 and CDR2: LGHNA and YNFKEQ. V lost 3 bases, J lost 6 bases, and 5 bases stayed unmatched. The CDR3 runs to 15 residues. Written as DNA, the CDR3 is TGTGCCAGCAGCCATCCAGCGGGAGGGTTCAATGAGCAGTTCTTC. Translated: CASSHPAGGFNEQFF.

Turning to this clonotype: A read error may account for a junction end that differs from germline. V and J are TRBV7-8 and TRBJ2-7; 8 bases agree with TRBD2. The CDR3 contains 15 residues. Looked up from germline, CDR1 is SGHVS and CDR2 is FQNEAQ. The CDR3 DNA reads as TGTGCCGGCAGCTTAGTTTTGGGACTAGCCTACGAGCAGTACTTC. This translates into CAGSLVLGLAYEQYF.

This clonotype showed up just a few times. V gene TRBV6-5 combines with J gene TRBJ1-1; possible D gene TRBD1, 5 bases. The germline V gene has CDR1 MNHEY and CDR2 SVGAGI. V was clipped by 3 bases and J by 4 bases, with 12 bases between them. The CDR3 runs to 14 residues. CDR3 sequence reads: CASSYRGGGTEAFF. The CDR3, as DNA: TGTGCCAGCAGTTATCGTGGCGGGGGCACTGAAGCTTTCTTT.

The chain is built from TRBV4-3 and TRBJ2-1, with D perhaps matching TRBD1 (5 bases). Trimming left V 0 bases short and J 7 bases short, with 19 bases between. The CDR3 runs to 17 residues. Germline CDR1 reads LGHNA; CDR2 reads YSLEER. CDR3 protein: CASSQDRGIDFWNEQFF. In DNA form, the CDR3 reads TGCGCCAGCAGCCAAGATAGGGGTATCGATTTTTGGAATGAGCAGTTCTTC.

As for this clonotype: Mismatch with germline at one junction end may stem from a read error. V gene TRBV7-2 combines with J gene TRBJ2-3; a weak D match, TRBD1 (5 bases). Germline loops: CDR1 SGHTA, CDR2 FQGNSA. CDR3 length equals 13 residues. Here the CDR3 DNA reads TGTGCCAGCAGCTCTTCCAGGGCAGATAGGCAGTATTTT. This codes for CASSSSRADRQYF.

This clonotype was picked up a small number of times. This sequence joins TRBV12-3 or TRBV12-4 and TRBJ2-7; 8 positions agree with TRBD1. The CDR3 totals 13 residues. Losses at the gene ends were 4 bases for V and 3 bases for J; bases not matched to a gene: 2. CDR3 nucleotide sequence: TGTGCCAGCAGTTCCACAGGGGGCTACGAGCAGTACTTC. It codes for CASSSTGGYEQYF.

This clonotype was recorded once. This may be a read error: a much more frequent sequence differs by one nucleotide. The rearrangement joins TRBV29-1 to TRBJ1-2; 7 bases are shared with TRBD1. This CDR3 region has 15 residues. Losses at the gene ends were 7 bases for V and 4 bases for J; bases not matched to a gene: 15. Germline CDR1 SQVTM, CDR2 ANQGSEA. CDR3 loop: CSAGLSPGQSYGYTF. For the CDR3, the DNA is TGCAGCGCTGGATTAAGTCCGGGACAGTCCTATGGCTACACCTTC.

The chain links TRBV7-9 to TRBJ2-6; no firm D call. The CDR3 has 15 residues. Germline lookup yields CDR1 SEHNR and CDR2 FQNEAQ (reference sequence). V shed 1 base and J shed 0 bases, with 4 bases lying between them. CDR3 sequence reads: CASSLGTSGANVLTF. The CDR3 region has the DNA TGTGCCAGCAGCTTAGGGACCTCTGGGGCCAACGTCCTGACTTTC.

In its sample, this clonotype was seen once. The V call is TRBV20-1, the J call TRBJ2-5, with no clear D. The J call may not be correct, given that the DNA end is closer to TRBJ2-7. The germline V gene encodes CDR1 DFQATT and CDR2 SNEGSKA (reference sequence). The CDR3 contains 16 residues. CDR3 in amino acids: CSARDRAASPYREQYF. In nucleotides, the CDR3 is TGCAGTGCTAGAGATCGGGCAGCGTCGCCTTATCGCGAGCAGTACTTC.

Points on this clonotype: This may come from a read error, since a much larger clone is one base off. The chain employs TRBV2 and TRBJ1-2; D not certain. Trimming cost V 6 bases and J 6 bases, with 5 bases left between them. This CDR3 is built from 10 residues. Germline V lookup: CDR1 SNHLY, CDR2 FYNNEI. The CDR3 sequence: CASRVDGYTF. CDR3 coding DNA: TGTGCCAGCAGGGTGGATGGCTACACCTTC. The entire variable domain, with the rest obtained from reference TRBV2 and TRBJ1-2, is as follows: EPEVTQTPSHQVTQMGQEVILRCVPISNHLYFYWYRQILGQKVEFLVSFYNNEISEKSEIFDDQFSVERPDGSNFTLKIRSTKLEDSAMYFCASRVDGYTFGSGTRLTVV.

This clonotype has a single count. The rearrangement uses TRBV10-3 and TRBJ2-7, with TRBD2 matching 8 bases. CDR1 is ENHRY, CDR2 SYGVKD, per germline. The CDR3 loop spans 15 amino acids. With 2 bases clipped from V and 3 bases from J, the junction kept 6 bases outside the gene matches. The CDR3 bases are TGTGCCATCAGTGAGGTTAGCGGGATGCACTACGAGCAGTACTTC. As protein: CAISEVSGMHYEQYF.

The chain uses TRBV7-8 and TRBJ2-5, with 7 bases identical to TRBD2. The CDR3 extends over 14 amino acids. J lost 4 bases, V lost 0 bases, and 2 bases had no gene match. From germline, CDR1 is SGHVS and CDR2 FQNEAQ. CDR3 protein: CASSLAAGAETQYF. CDR3 coding DNA: TGTGCCAGCAGCTTAGCGGCGGGAGCAGAGACCCAGTACTTC.

The chain recombines TRBV28 with TRBJ2-7, with D possibly TRBD2 on 5 matching bases. CDR3 length: 15 residues. V lost 2 bases, J lost 3 bases, and 14 bases lay in between. Germline V gives CDR1 MDHEN, CDR2 SYDVKM. CDR3 in amino acids: CASSLGRVRYYEQYF. The CDR3, as DNA: TGTGCCAGCAGTTTAGGGCGGGTTCGTTACTACGAGCAGTACTTC.

The V gene is TRBV5-1, the J gene TRBJ2-1; possible D gene TRBD1, 6 bases. V was shortened by 4 bases and J by 8 bases, with 13 bases between the two germline ends. The CDR3 is 13 amino acids. From germline, CDR1 is SGHRS and CDR2 YFSETQ. CDR3 in amino acids: CASSPPKGDEQFF. CDR3 nucleotides: TGCGCCAGCAGCCCGCCGAAGGGGGATGAGCAGTTCTTC.

This clonotype was observed a handful of times. This sequence joins TRBV7-6 and TRBJ2-7, with D possibly matching TRBD2 (6 bases). This CDR3 is 14 amino acids long. With 5 bases removed from V and 0 bases from J, the gap between germline ends came to 11 bases. CDR1 SGHVS and CDR2 FNYEAQ come from the germline V gene. CDR3 DNA sequence: TGTGCCAGCAGCGATCCGACTAGCTCCTACGAGCAGTACTTC. Translating it yields CASSDPTSSYEQYF.